The 13 T cell receptor beta chains presented below share a single source sample, sequenced in a study of molecular identifiers for immune sequencing clone quantification. TCRdb used MiXCR to reprocess the PCR reads, holding one entry per CDR3 protein. The table has about half a million distinct CDR3 sequences, around 23% seen once. Sequenced sample: naive CD8+ T cells from blood, with Jurkat cell RNA spiked in. Sample subset: FACS-sorted CD8+CD4-CCR7+CD45RA+ naive T cells. These receptors all stem from a human donor in good health. Some libraries in this study had Jurkat cell RNA spiked in.

This clonotype was seen at least ten times. V gene TRBV24-1 combines with J gene TRBJ2-3; the D is unclear. Trimming pared 6 bases from V and 2 bases from J, leaving 8 bases between. CDR1 KGHDR and CDR2 SFDVKD come from the germline V gene. This CDR3 is built from 13 residues. CDR3 sequence: CATSSAYTDTQYF. CDR3 DNA: TGTGCCACCAGTTCGGCCTACACAGATACGCAGTATTTT.

This clonotype appeared a few times. The J gene is TRBJ1-1, the V gene TRBV30, with unresolved D. Germline CDR1 GTSNPN, CDR2 SVGIG (reference sequence). V lost 2 bases, J lost 2 bases, and 6 bases lay in between. This CDR3 comprises 12 residues. CDR3 bases: TGTGCCTGGAGTTATGGAAACACTGAAGCTTTCTTT. It translates to CAWSYGNTEAFF.

The chain carries TRBV19 and TRBJ2-2, with D perhaps matching TRBD2 (5 bases). This CDR3 region has 15 residues. Germline CDR1 is LNHDA and CDR2 is SQIVND (reference sequence). Deletions cut 2 bases from V and 3 bases from J, with 10 bases between. CDR3 amino acids: CASSIILADTGELFF. The CDR3 region has the DNA TGTGCCAGTAGTATAATTCTAGCCGACACCGGGGAGCTGTTTTTT.

This clonotype was detected ten times or more. The genes are TRBV28 and TRBJ1-1, with 8 bases identical to TRBD1. The trim removed 5 bases at V and 5 bases at J, leaving 13 bases unmatched. The germline CDR1 and CDR2 sequences are MDHEN and SYDVKM. The CDR3 consists of 16 residues. The CDR3 DNA reads as TGTGCCAGCAGTCAAACAATAACAGGGGGGAGGACTGAAGCTTTCTTT. It specifies CASSQTITGGRTEAFF. The complete variable domain, with remaining parts taken from reference TRBV28 and TRBJ1-1, reads DVKVTQSSRYLVKRTGEKVFLECVQDMDHENMFWYRQDPGLGLRLIYFSYDVKMKEKGDIPEGYSVSREKKERFSLILESASTNQTSMYLCASSQTITGGRTEAFFGQGTRLTVV.

The gene calls are TRBV16 and TRBJ1-2, with D hard to call. Looked up from germline, CDR1 is KGHSY and CDR2 is FQNENV. Trimming removed 0 bases at V and 1 base at J, with 9 bases between. The CDR3 has 15 residues. Here the CDR3 reads CASSQSSSYNYGYTF. CDR3 DNA sequence: TGTGCCAGCAGCCAATCAAGCAGTTATAACTATGGCTACACCTTC.

A remark on this clonotype: A clone one base away is much larger, so this may be a read error. This sequence joins TRBV6-5 and TRBJ2-7; D unresolved. Looked up from germline, CDR1 is MNHEY and CDR2 is SVGAGI. CDR3 length: 13 amino acids. CDR3 in DNA: TGTGCCAGCAGTTACGGCTGGGGTACCGAGCAGCACTTC. Its protein product is CASSYGWGTEQHF.

This clonotype was observed a handful of times. The V gene is TRBV5-8, the J gene TRBJ2-1; 8 bases are shared with TRBD1. V gave up 3 bases and J gave up 5 bases; unmatched junction bases: 10. The germline V gene has CDR1 SGHTS and CDR2 YDEGEE. CDR3 size: 16 residues. This CDR3 reads CASSSLDRVMDNEQFF. The CDR3 nucleotides are TGTGCCAGCAGCTCACTGGACAGGGTTATGGACAATGAGCAGTTCTTC.

This clonotype was counted a few times. V gene TRBV6-2 or TRBV6-3 combines with J gene TRBJ2-7; the D gene is possibly TRBD2 (6 bases). CDR1 MNHEY and CDR2 SVGEGT come from the germline V gene. The CDR3 length is 14 residues. V was clipped by 5 bases and J by 5 bases, with 16 bases between them. Here the CDR3 reads CASSTRDSVDEQYF. As DNA, the CDR3 is TGTGCCAGCAGTACCCGGGACTCCGTAGACGAGCAGTACTTC.

The J gene is TRBJ2-1, the V gene TRBV6-6; D call uncertain. This CDR3 region has 12 residues. Germline V gene data show CDR1 as MNHNY and CDR2 as SVGAGI (reference sequence). Trimming stripped 7 bases from V and 6 bases from J, with 10 bases between. Written as DNA, the CDR3 is TGTGCCAGCACCTCCCCCCCCAATGAGCAGTTCTTC. Encoded protein: CASTSPPNEQFF.

J is TRBJ2-5 and V is TRBV11-2, with a possible D match to TRBD1 (6 bases). Germline V lookup: CDR1 SGHAT, CDR2 FQNNGV. The CDR3 is 15 amino acids. Trimming left V 5 bases short and J 2 bases short, with 15 bases between. The CDR3 reads CASSGMGDTQETQYF. The CDR3 bases are TGTGCCAGCAGCGGGATGGGGGACACTCAAGAGACCCAGTACTTC.

Points on this clonotype: The junction does not match germline at one end; this may be a read error. CDR3 loop: CAWSMGHYDEQFF. CDR3 DNA: TGTGCCTGGAGTATGGGACACTACGATGAGCAGTTCTTC. This chain links TRBV30 with TRBJ2-1, with D perhaps matching TRBD1 (6 bases). The CDR3 totals 13 residues. CDR1 is GTSNPN and CDR2 is SVGIG in the germline V gene (reference sequence).

This clonotype came up a few times. The chain couples TRBV24-1 to TRBJ1-1, with D unclear. The CDR3 length is 13 residues. Per germline, CDR1 KGHDR and CDR2 SFDVKD. The V end was cut by 5 bases, the J end by 3 bases, with 9 bases between. The CDR3 nucleotides read TGTGCCACCAGTGTGAGCTTTGACACTGAAGCTTTCTTT. Its protein is CATSVSFDTEAFF.

This chain links TRBV27 with TRBJ2-1; D is perhaps TRBD1 or TRBD2 (5 bases each). The CDR3 runs 12 residues. Germline V lookup: CDR1 MNHEY, CDR2 SMNVEV (reference sequence). Trimming left V 2 bases short and J 9 bases short, with 8 bases between. CDR3 sequence: CASSLAGTEQFF. CDR3 nucleotide sequence: TGTGCCAGCAGTTTAGCCGGGACTGAGCAGTTCTTC.